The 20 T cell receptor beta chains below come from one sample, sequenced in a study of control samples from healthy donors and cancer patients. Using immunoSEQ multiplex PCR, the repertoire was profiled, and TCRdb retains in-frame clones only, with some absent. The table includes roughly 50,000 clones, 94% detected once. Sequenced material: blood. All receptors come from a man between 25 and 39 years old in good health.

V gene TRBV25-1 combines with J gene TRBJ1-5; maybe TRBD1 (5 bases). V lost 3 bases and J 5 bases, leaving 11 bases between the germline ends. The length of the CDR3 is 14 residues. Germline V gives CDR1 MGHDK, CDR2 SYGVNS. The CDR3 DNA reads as TGTGCCAGCAGTGATACCCGAGGGGATCAGCCCCAGCATTTT. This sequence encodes CASSDTRGDQPQHF.

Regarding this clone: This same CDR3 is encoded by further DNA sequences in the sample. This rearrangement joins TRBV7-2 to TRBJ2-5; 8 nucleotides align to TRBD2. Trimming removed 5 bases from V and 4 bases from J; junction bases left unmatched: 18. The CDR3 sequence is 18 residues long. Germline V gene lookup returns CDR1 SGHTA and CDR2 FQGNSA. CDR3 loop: CASSPLPPLAGGVETQYF. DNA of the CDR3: TGTGCCAGCAGCCCCCTACCCCCCCTCGCGGGGGGCGTAGAGACCCAGTACTTC.

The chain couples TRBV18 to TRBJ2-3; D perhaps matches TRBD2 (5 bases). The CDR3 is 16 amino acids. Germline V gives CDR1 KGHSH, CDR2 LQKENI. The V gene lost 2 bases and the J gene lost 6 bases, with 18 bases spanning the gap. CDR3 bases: TGTGCCAGCTCACCAAGAGGGCCAGGCGGTCCGGATACGCAGTATTTT. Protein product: CASSPRGPGGPDTQYF.

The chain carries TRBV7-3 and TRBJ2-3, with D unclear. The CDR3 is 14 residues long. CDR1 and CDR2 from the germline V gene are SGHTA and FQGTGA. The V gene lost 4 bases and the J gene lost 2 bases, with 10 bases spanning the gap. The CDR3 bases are TGTGCCAGCAGCTCAGGACGGAACACAGATACGCAGTATTTT. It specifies CASSSGRNTDTQYF. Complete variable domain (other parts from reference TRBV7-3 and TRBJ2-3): GAGVSQTPSNKVTEKGKYVELRCDPISGHTALYWYRQSLGQGPEFLIYFQGTGAADDSGLPNDRFFAVRPEGSVSTLKIQRTERGDSAVYLCASSSGRNTDTQYFGPGTRLTVL.

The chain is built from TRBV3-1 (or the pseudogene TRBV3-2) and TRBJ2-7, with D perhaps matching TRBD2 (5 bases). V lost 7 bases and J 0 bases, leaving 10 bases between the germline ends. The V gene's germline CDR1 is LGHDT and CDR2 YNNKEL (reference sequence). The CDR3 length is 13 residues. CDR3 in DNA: TGTGCCAGCACACGAGAGGGCTCCTACGAGCAGTACTTC. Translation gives CASTREGSYEQYF.

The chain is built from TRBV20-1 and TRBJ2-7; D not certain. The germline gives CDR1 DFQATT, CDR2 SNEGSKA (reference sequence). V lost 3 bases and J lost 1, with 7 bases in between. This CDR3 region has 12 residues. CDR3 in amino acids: CSASDYSYEQYF. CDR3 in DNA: TGCAGTGCTAGTGATTATTCCTACGAGCAGTACTTC.

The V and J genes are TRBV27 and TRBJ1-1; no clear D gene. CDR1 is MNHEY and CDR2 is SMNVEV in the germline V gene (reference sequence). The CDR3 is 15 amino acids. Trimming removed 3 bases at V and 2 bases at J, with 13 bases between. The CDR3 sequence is CASSFYLGSNTEAFF. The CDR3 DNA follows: TGTGCCAGCAGTTTTTACTTAGGCTCCAACACTGAAGCTTTCTTT.

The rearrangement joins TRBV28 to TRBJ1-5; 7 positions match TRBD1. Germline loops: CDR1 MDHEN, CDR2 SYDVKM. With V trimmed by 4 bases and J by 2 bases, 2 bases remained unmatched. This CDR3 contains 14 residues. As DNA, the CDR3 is TGTGCCAGCAGTTACAGGGGCCGCAATCAGCCCCAGCATTTT. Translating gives CASSYRGRNQPQHF.

Here the CDR3 DNA reads TGTGCCAGCAGCCGGGGCCAGAGGGGCGAAACTGAAGCTTTCTTT. It encodes CASSRGQRGETEAFF. J is TRBJ1-1 and V is TRBV4-2, with D tentatively TRBD1 (5 bases). From germline, CDR1 is LGHNA and CDR2 YNFKEQ. The CDR3 loop spans 15 amino acids. The V and J ends lost 4 bases and 5 bases respectively, with 17 bases between them.

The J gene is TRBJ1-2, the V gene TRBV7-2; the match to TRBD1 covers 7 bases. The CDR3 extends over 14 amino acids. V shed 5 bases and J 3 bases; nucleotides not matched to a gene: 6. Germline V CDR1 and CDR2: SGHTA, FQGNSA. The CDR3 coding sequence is TGTGCCAGCAGCACCCGACAGGGATACTATGGCTACACCTTC. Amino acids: CASSTRQGYYGYTF.

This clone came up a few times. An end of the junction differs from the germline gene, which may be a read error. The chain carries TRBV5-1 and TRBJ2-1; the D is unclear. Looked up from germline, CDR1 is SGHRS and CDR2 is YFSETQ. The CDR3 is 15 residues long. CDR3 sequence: CASSLGPISNNEQFF. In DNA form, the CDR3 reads TGCGCCAGCAGCTTGGGGCCTATCTCCAACAATGAGCAGTTCTTC.

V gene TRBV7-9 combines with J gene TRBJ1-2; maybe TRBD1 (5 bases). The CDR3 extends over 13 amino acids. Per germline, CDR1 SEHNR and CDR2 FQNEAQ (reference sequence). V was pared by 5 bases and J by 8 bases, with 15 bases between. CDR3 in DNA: TGTGCCAGCAGCCTCCGGGACGGTAGGGGCTACACCTTC. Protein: CASSLRDGRGYTF.

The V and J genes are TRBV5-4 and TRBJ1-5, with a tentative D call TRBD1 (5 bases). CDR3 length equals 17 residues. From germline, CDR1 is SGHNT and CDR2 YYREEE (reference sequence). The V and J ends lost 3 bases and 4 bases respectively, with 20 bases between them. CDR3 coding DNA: TGTGCCAGCAGCTGGATTTTCTCGGGACCGAGAAATCAGCCCCAGCATTTT. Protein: CASSWIFSGPRNQPQHF.

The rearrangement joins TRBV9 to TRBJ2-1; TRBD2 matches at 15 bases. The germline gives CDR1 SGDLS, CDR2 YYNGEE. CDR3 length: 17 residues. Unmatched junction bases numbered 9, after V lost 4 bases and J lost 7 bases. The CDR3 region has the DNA TGTGCCAGCAGCCTTTCGCCCGGGACTAGCGGGAGGAATGAGCAGTTCTTC. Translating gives CASSLSPGTSGRNEQFF. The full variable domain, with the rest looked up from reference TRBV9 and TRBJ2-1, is DSGVTQTPKHLITATGQRVTLRCSPRSGDLSVYWYQQSLDQGLQFLIQYYNGEERAKGNILERFSAQQFPDLHSELNLSSLELGDSALYFCASSLSPGTSGRNEQFFGPGTRLTVL.

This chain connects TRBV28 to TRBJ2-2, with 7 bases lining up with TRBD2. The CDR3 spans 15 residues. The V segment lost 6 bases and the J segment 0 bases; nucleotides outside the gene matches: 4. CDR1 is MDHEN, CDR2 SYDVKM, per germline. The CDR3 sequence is CASRRLAANTGELFF. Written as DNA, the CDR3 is TGTGCCAGCAGGAGGCTAGCGGCGAACACCGGGGAGCTGTTTTTT.

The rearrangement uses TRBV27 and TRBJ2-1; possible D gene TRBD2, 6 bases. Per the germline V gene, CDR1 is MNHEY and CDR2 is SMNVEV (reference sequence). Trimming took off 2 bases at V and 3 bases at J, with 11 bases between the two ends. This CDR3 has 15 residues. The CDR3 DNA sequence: TGTGCCAGCAGTTTAGCGTTGGAGGGCTACAATGAGCAGTTCTTC. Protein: CASSLALEGYNEQFF.

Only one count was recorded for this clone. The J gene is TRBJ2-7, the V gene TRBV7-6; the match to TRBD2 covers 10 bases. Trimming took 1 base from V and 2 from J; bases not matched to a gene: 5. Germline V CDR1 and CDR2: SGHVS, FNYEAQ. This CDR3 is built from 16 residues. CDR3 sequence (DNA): TGTGCCAGCAGCTTAGGTCAGCGGGAGGGCACCTACGAGCAGTACTTC. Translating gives CASSLGQREGTYEQYF.

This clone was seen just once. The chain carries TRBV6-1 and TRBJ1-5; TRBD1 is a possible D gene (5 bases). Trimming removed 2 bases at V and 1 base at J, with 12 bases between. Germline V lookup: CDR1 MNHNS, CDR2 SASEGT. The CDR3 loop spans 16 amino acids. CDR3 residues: CASSEIYGGSNQPQHF. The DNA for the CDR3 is TGTGCCAGCAGTGAAATCTATGGGGGAAGCAATCAGCCCCAGCATTTT.

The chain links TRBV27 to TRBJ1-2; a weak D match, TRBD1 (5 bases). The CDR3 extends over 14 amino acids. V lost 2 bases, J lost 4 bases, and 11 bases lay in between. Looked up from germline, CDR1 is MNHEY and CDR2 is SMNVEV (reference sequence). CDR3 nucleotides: TGTGCCAGCAGTTTAATAGGGGAAGGCTATGGCTACACCTTC. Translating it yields CASSLIGEGYGYTF.

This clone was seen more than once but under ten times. The CDR3 DNA follows: TGTGCCAGTAGTATTGTAGCGGGAGGGATTAATGAGCAGTTCTTC. Its protein product is CASSIVAGGINEQFF. The rearrangement uses TRBV19 and TRBJ2-1; 11 bases map to TRBD2. The CDR3 covers 15 residues. Germline V gives CDR1 LNHDA, CDR2 SQIVND (reference sequence). Germline trimming cut 3 bases from V and 7 bases from J; bases unmatched to any gene: 5.